This T cell receptor beta chain derives from a study of blood T cell repertoires in COVID-19. The overall study: The United States, Italy and Spain provided the acute and convalescent COVID-19 samples. T cells, B-cell-depleted T cells, or PBMCs supplied cDNA or gDNA.

Only one count was recorded for this clone. Here immunoSEQ multiplex PCR was the method, and the copy in TCRdb shows in-frame clones only, minus some. The sample holds around 180,000 clones, more than 85% seen once. Sample: peripheral blood. The receptor was isolated from a man aged 65 to 85 with active or convalescent COVID-19.

In nucleotides, the CDR3 is TGTGCCAGCAGTGAGCGAAAGCAGTTCTTC. Protein sequence: CASSERKQFF. The gene calls are TRBV2 and TRBJ2-1; D is undetermined. Germline V gene sequence: CDR1 SNHLY, CDR2 FYNNEI. Trimming left V 3 bases short and J 11 bases short, with 5 bases between. This CDR3 is 10 amino acids long.